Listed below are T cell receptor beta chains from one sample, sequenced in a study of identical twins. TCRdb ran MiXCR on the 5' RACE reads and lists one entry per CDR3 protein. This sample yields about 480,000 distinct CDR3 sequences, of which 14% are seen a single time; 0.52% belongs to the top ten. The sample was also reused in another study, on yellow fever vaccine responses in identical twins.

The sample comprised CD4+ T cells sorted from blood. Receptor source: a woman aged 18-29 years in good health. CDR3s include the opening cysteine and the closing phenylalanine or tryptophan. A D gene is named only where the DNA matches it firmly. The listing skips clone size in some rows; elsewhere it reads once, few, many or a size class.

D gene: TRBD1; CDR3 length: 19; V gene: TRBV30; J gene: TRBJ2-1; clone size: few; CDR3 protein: CARNPDRGVRFGSYNEQFF; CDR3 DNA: TGTGCCCGAAACCCGGACAGGGGTGTGCGGTTTGGCTCCTACAATGAGCAGTTCTTC
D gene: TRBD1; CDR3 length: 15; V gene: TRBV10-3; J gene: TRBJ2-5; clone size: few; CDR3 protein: CAISGDSTYQETQYF; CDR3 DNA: TGTGCCATCAGTGGGGACAGCACCTACCAAGAGACCCAGTACTTC
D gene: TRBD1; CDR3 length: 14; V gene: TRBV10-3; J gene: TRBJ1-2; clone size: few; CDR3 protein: CAISAQTGGDGYTF; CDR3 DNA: TGTGCCATCAGTGCCCAGACAGGGGGCGATGGCTACACCTTC
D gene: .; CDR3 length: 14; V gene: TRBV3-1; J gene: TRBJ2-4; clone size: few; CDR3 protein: CASICEVGKNIQYF; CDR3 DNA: TGTGCCAGCATCTGTGAGGTGGGCAAAAACATTCAGTACTTC
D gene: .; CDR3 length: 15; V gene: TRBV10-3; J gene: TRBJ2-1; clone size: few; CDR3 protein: CATLAGPNSYNEQFF; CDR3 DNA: TGTGCCACACTCGCGGGGCCGAACTCCTACAATGAGCAGTTCTTC
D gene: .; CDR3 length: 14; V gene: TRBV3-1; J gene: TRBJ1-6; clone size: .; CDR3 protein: CASSKRSYNSPLHF; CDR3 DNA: TGTGCCAGCAGTAAAAGGTCCTATAATTCACCCCTCCACTTT
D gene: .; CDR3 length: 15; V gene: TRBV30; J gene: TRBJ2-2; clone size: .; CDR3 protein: CAWSPQSRGTGELFF; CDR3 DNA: TGTGCCTGGAGTCCTCAGAGTAGGGGAACCGGGGAGCTGTTTTTT
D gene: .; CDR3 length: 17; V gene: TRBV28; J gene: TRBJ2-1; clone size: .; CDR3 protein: CASSPFDRPLDYNEQFF; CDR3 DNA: TGTGCCAGCAGCCCCTTCGACCGCCCCCTCGACTACAATGAGCAGTTCTTC
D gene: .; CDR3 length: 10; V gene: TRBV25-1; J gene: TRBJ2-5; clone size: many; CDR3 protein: CASRQETQYF; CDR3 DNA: TGTGCCAGCAGACAGGAGACCCAGTACTTC
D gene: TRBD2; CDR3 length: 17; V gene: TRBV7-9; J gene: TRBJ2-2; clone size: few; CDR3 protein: CASTPSGTSGVGGELFF; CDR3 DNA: TGTGCCAGCACCCCCTCCGGGACTAGCGGGGTTGGCGGGGAGCTGTTTTTT
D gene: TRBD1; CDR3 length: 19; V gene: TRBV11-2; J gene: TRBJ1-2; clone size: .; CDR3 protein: CASSLEAPALGTGFYGYTF; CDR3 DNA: TGTGCCAGCAGCTTAGAAGCCCCGGCCCTCGGGACAGGGTTCTATGGCTACACCTTC
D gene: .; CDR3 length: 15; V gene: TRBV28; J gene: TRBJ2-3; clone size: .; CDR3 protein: CASNQGRPGTDTQYF; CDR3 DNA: TGTGCCAGCAACCAGGGGCGGCCGGGCACAGATACGCAGTATTTT
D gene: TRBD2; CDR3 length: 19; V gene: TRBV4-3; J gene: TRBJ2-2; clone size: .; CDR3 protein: CASSHPGTSGIWDTGELFF; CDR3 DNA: TGCGCCAGCAGCCACCCCGGGACTAGCGGGATATGGGACACCGGGGAGCTGTTTTTT
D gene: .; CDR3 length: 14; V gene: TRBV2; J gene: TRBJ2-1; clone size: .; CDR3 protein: CASSDSGARNEQFF; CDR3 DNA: TGTGCCAGCAGTGATTCGGGGGCGAGGAATGAGCAGTTCTTC
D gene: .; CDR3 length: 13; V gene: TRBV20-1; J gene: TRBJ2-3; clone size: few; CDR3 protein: CSARVVGTDTQYF; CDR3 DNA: TGCAGTGCTAGAGTCGTAGGCACAGATACGCAGTATTTT
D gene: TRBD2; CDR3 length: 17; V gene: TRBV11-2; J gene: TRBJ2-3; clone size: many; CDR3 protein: CASSPRLAGGLTDTQYF; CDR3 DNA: TGTGCCAGCAGCCCCAGACTAGCGGGGGGGCTCACAGATACGCAGTATTTT
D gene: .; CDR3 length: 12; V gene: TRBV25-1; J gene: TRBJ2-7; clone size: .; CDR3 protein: CASSEKSYEQYF; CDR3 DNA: TGTGCCAGCAGTGAAAAATCCTACGAGCAGTACTTC
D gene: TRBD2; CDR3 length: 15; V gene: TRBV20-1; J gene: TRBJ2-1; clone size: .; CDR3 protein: CSAAIAGGLENEQLF; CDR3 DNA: TGCAGTGCCGCTATAGCGGGAGGGTTGGAGAATGAGCAGCTCTTC
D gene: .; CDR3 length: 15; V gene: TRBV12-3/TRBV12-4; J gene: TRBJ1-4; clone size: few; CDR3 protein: CASRGRDGYNEKLFF; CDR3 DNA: TGTGCCAGCAGAGGAAGGGACGGCTATAATGAAAAACTGTTTTTT
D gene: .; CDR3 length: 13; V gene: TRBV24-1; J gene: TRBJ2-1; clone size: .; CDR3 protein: CATSDLHSNGQFF; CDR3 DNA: TGTGCCACCAGTGATTTGCATTCGAATGGGCAGTTCTTC
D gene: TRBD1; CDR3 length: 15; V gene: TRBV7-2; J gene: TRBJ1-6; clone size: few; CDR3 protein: CASSLVGTADSPLHF; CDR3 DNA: TGTGCCAGCAGCTTAGTTGGGACAGCAGATTCACCCCTCCACTTT
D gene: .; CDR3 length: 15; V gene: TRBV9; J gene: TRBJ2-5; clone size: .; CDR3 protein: CASSVGGGAQETQYF; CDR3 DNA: TGTGCCAGCAGCGTAGGTGGCGGGGCGCAAGAGACCCAGTACTTC
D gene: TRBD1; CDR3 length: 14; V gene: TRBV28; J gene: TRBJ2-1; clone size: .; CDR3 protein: CASTRGTGIYEQFF; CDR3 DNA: TGTGCCAGCACCCGAGGGACAGGAATTTATGAGCAGTTCTTC
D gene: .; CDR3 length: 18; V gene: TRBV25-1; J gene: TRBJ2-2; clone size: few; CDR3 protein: CASSESGLLRINTGELFF; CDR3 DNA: TGTGCCAGCAGTGAATCAGGTCTTTTGAGGATCAACACCGGGGAGCTGTTTTTT
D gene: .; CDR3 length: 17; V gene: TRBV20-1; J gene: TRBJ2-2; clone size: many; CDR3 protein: CSASPAGPVRNTGELFF; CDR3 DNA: TGCAGTGCTAGCCCAGCCGGACCGGTTCGGAACACCGGGGAGCTGTTTTTT
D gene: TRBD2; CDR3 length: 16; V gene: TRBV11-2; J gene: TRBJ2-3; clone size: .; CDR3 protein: CASSLGTGGPTDTQYF; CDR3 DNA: TGTGCCAGCAGCTTAGGCACGGGGGGTCCCACAGATACGCAGTATTTT
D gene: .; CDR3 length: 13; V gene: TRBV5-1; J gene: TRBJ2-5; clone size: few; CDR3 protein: CASSLAQGGTQYF; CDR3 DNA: TGCGCCAGCAGCTTGGCTCAGGGGGGGACCCAGTACTTC
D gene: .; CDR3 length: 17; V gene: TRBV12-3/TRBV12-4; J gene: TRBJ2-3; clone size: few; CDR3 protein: CASKGAKGDGGTDTQYF; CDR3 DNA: TGTGCCAGCAAAGGGGCGAAGGGTGACGGGGGTACAGATACGCAGTATTTT
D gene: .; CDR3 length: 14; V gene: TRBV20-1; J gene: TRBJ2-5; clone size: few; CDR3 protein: CSAMKESALETQYF; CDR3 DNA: TGCAGTGCTATGAAGGAGAGTGCTCTGGAGACCCAGTACTTC
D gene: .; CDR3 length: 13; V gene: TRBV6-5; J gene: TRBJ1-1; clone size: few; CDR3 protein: CASNSDVHTEAFF; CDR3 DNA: TGTGCCAGCAATTCTGACGTACACACTGAAGCTTTCTTT
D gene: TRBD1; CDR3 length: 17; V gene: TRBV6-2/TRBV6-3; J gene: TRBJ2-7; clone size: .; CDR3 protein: CASSSYTLGQGYHEQYF; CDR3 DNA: TGTGCCAGCAGTTCTTACACTTTGGGACAGGGTTACCACGAGCAGTACTTC
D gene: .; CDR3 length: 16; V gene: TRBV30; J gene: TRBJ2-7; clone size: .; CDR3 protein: CAWSAPIRAKAYEQYF; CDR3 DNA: TGTGCCTGGAGTGCCCCCATCCGAGCAAAGGCCTACGAGCAGTACTTC
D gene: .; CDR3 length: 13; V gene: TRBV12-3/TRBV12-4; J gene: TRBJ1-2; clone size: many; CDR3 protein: CASSSGQNYGYTF; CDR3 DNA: TGTGCCAGCAGTTCTGGACAGAACTATGGCTACACCTTC
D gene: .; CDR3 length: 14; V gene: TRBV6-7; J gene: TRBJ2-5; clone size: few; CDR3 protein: CASSKLRYQETQYF; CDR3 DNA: TGTGCCAGCAGTAAACTCAGGTACCAAGAGACCCAGTACTTC
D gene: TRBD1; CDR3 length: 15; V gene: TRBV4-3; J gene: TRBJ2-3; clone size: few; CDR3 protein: CASSQFRGPGDTQYF; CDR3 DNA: TGCGCCAGCAGCCAATTCAGGGGGCCGGGAGATACGCAGTATTTT
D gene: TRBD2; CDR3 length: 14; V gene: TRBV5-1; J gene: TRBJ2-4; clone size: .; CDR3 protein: CASSLTSGGSIQYF; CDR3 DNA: TGCGCCAGCAGCCTGACTAGCGGGGGATCTATTCAGTACTTC
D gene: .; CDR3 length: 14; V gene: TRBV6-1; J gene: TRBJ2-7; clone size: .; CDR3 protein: CASSRAGLVNEQYF; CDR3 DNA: TGTGCCAGCAGCCGTGCGGGTCTAGTTAATGAGCAGTACTTC
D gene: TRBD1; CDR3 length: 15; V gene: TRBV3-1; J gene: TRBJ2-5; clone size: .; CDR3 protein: CASSQEPGQIKTQYF; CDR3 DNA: TGTGCCAGCAGCCAAGAACCGGGACAGATAAAGACCCAGTACTTC
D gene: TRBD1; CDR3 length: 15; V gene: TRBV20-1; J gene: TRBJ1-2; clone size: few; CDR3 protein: CSASAGTAARMGYTF; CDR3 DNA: TGCAGTGCTTCGGCAGGGACAGCCGCCCGTATGGGCTACACCTTC
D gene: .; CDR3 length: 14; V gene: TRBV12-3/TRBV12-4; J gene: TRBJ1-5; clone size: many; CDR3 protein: CASTPSGLNQPQHF; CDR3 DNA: TGTGCCAGCACCCCGTCTGGGCTCAATCAGCCCCAGCATTTT
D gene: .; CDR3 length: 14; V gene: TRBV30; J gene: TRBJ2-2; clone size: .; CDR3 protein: CAWSPKPQGRELFF; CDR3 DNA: TGTGCCTGGAGCCCCAAGCCACAGGGAAGGGAGCTGTTTTTT
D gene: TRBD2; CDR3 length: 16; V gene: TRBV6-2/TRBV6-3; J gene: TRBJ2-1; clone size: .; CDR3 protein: CASTRARASGYNEQFF; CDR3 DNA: TGTGCCAGCACCAGGGCCCGGGCTAGCGGTTACAATGAGCAGTTCTTC
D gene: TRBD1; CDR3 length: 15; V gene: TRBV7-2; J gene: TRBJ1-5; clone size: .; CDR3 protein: CASSWGQASNQPQHF; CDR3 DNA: TGTGCCAGCAGCTGGGGACAGGCGAGCAATCAGCCCCAGCATTTT
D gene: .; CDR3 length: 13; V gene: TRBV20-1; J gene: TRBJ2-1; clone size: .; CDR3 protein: CSARQTGEGEQFF; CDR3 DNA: TGCAGTGCTAGGCAGACAGGGGAGGGTGAGCAGTTCTTC
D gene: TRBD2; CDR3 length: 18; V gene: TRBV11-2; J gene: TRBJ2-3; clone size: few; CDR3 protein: CASSINGGAIGGGGTQYF; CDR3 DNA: TGTGCCAGCAGCATCAACGGGGGGGCCATTGGTGGTGGTGGTACGCAGTATTTT
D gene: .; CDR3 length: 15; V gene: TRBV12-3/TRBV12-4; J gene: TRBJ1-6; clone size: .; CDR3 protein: CASSLAVGYNSPLHF; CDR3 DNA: TGTGCCAGCAGTTTAGCGGTTGGCTATAATTCACCCCTCCACTTT
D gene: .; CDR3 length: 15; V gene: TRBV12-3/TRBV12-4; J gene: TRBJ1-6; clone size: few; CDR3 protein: CASSLRGVGNSPLHF; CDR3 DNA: TGTGCCAGCAGTTTACGAGGGGTCGGTAATTCACCCCTCCACTTT
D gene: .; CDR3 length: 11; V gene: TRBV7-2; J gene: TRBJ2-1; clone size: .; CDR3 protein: CASSRGYEQFF; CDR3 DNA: TGTGCCAGCAGCCGCGGGTATGAGCAGTTCTTC
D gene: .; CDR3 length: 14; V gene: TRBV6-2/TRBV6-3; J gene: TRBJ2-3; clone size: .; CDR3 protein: CASSNQVPTDTQYF; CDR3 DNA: TGTGCCAGCAGTAACCAGGTGCCCACAGATACGCAGTATTTT
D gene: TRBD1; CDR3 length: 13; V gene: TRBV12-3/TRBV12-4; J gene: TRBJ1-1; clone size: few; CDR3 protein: CASRDRANTEAFF; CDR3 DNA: TGTGCCAGCAGAGACAGGGCGAACACTGAAGCTTTCTTT
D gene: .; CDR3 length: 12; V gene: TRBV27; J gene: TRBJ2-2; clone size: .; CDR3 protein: CASSFFPGELFF; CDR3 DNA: TGTGCCAGCAGTTTTTTTCCCGGGGAGCTGTTTTTT
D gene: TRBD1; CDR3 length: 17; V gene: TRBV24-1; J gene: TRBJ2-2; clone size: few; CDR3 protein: CATSDLPPGQGVGELFF; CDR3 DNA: TGTGCCACCAGTGATTTGCCTCCGGGACAGGGGGTAGGGGAGCTGTTTTTT